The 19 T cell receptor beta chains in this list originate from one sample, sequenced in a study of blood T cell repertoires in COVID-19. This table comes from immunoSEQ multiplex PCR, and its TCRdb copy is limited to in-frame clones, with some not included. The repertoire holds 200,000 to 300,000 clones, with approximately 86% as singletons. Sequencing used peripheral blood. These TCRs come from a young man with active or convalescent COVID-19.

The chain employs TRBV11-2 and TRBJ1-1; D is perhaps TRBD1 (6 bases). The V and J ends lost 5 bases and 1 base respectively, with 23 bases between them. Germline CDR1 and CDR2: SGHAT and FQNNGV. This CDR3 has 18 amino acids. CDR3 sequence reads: CASSRRGWGGGENTEAFF. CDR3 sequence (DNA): TGTGCCAGCAGCCGCCGAGGGTGGGGCGGGGGCGAGAACACTGAAGCTTTCTTT.

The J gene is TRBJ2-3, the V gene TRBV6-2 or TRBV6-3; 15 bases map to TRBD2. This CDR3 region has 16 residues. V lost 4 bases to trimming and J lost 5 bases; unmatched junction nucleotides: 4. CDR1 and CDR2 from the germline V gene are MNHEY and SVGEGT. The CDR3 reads CASSWTSGGAGDTQYF. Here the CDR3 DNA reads TGTGCCAGCAGTTGGACTAGCGGGGGGGCAGGAGATACGCAGTATTTT.

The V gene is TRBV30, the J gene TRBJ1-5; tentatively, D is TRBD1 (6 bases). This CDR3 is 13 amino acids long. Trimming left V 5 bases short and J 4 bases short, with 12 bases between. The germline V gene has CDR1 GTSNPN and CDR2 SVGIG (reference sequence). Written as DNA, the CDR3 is TGTGCCTGGGGAGGGGGGGGTAATCAGCCCCAGCATTTT. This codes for CAWGGGGNQPQHF.

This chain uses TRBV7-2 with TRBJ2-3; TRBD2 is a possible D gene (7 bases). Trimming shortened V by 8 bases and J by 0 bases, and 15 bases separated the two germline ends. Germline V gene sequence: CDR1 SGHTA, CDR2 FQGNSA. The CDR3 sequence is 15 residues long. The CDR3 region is CASFAGATSTDTQYF. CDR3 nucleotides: TGTGCCAGCTTTGCGGGGGCCACTAGCACAGATACGCAGTATTTT.

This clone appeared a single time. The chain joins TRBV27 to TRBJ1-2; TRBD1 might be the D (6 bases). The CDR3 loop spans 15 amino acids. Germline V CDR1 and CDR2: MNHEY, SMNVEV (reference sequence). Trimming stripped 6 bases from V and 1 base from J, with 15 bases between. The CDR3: CASRSWTELNYGYTF. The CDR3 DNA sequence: TGTGCCAGCAGGTCGTGGACAGAACTTAACTATGGCTACACCTTC.

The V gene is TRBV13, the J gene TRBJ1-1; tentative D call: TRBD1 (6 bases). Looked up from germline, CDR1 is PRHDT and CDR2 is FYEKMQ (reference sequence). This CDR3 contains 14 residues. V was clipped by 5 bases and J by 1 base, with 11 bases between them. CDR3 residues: CASSPGHPNTEAFF. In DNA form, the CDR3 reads TGTGCCAGCAGCCCGGGACATCCGAACACTGAAGCTTTCTTT. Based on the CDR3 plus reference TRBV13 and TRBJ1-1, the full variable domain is AAGVIQSPRHLIKEKRETATLKCYPIPRHDTVYWYQQGPGQDPQFLISFYEKMQSDKGSIPDRFSAQQFSDYHSELNMSSLELGDSALYFCASSPGHPNTEAFFGQGTRLTVV.

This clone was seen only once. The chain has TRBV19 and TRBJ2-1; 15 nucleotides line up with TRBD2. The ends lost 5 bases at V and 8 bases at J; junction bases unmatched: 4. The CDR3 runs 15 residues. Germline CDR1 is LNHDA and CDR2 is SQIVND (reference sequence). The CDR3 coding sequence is TGTGCCAGTAGTCCGGGGACTAGCGGGGGGCATGAGCAGTTCTTC. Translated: CASSPGTSGGHEQFF.

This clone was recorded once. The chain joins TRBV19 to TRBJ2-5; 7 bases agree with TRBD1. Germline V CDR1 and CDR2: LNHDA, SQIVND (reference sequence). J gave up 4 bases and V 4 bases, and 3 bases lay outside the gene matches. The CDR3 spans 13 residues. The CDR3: CASSTDRTETQYF. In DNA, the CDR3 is TGTGCCAGTAGTACGGACAGGACAGAGACCCAGTACTTC.

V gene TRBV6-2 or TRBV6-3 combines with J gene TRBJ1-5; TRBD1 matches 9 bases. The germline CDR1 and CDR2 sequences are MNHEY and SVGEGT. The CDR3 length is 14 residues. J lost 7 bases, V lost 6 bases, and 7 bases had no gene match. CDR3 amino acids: CASSDRGGWQPQHF. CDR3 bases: TGTGCCAGCAGCGACAGGGGGGGATGGCAGCCCCAGCATTTT.

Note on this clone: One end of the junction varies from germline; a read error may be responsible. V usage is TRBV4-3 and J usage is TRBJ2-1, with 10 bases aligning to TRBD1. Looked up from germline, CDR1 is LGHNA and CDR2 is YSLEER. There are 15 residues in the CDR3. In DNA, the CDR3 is TGCGCCAGCAGCGAAGATACCGGGACAGGGGCTGAGCAGTTCTTC. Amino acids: CASSEDTGTGAEQFF.

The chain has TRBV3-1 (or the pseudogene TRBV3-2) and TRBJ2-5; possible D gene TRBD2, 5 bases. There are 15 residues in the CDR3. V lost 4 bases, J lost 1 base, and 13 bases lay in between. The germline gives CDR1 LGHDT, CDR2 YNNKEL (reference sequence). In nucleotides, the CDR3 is TGTGCCAGCAGCCGCCGGGGTCGATCCCAAGAGACCCAGTACTTC. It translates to CASSRRGRSQETQYF.

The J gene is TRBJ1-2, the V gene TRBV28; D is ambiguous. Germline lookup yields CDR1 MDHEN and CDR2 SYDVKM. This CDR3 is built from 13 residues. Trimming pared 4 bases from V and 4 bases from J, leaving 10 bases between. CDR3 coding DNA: TGTGCCAGCAGTTACTCAGGCCCCTATGGCTACACCTTC. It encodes CASSYSGPYGYTF.

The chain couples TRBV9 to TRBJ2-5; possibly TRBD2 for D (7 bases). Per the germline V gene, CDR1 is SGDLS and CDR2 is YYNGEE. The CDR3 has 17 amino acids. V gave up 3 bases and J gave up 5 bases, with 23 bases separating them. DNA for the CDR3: TGTGCCAGCAGCGGGACGAAGGGGGGGGCCAGGAGGGAGACCCAGTACTTC. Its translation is CASSGTKGGARRETQYF.

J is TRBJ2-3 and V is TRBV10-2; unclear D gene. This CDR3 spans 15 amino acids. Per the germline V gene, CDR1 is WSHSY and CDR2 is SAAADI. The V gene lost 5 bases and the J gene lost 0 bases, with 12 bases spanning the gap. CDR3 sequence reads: CASSPVSASTDTQYF. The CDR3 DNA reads TGCGCCAGCAGTCCCGTCAGTGCTAGCACAGATACGCAGTATTTT.

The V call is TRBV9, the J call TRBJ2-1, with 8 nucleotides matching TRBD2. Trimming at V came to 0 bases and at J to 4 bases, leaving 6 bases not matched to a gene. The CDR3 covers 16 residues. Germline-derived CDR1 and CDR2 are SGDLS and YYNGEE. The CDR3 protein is CASSVVSRGDYNEQFF. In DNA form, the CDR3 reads TGTGCCAGCAGCGTAGTCTCGCGGGGGGATTACAATGAGCAGTTCTTC.

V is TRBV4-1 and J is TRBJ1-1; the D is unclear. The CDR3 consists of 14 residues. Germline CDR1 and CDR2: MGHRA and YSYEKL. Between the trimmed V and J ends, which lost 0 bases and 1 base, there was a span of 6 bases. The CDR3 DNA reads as TGCGCCAGCAGCCAAGATGCGGCGAACACTGAAGCTTTCTTT. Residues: CASSQDAANTEAFF.

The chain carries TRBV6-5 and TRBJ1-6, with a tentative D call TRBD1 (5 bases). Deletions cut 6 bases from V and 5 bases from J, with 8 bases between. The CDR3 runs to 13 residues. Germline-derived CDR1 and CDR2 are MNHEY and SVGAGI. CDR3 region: CASRVQDNSPLHF. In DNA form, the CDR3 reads TGTGCCAGCAGGGTACAGGATAATTCACCCCTCCACTTT.

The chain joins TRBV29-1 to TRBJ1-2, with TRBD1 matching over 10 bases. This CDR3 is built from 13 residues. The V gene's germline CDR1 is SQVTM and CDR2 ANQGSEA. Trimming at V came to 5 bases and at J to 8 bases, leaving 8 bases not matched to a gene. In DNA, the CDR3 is TGCAGCGTTCAAACCGGGACAGGGGTCGGCTACACCTTC. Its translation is CSVQTGTGVGYTF.

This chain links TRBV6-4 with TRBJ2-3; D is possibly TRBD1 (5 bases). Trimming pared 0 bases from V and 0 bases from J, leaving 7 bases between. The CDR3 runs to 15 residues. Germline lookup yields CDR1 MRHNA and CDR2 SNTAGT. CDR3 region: CASSDSGLSTDTQYF. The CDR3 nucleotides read TGTGCCAGCAGTGACTCGGGGCTAAGCACAGATACGCAGTATTTT.